The entry that follows covers one T cell receptor (beta chain) sequence. The target antigen is unknown. Each diabetic donor fulfilled classification criteria for either type 1 or type 2. CDR1 and CDR2 from the germline V gene are LGHNA and YSLEER. The CDR3 length is 16 residues. Trimming took 1 base from V and 1 from J, leaving 13 bases between them. The data belong to a study of type 1 and type 2 diabetes patients. The overall study: Magnetic bead positive selection isolated CD4+ or CD8+ T cells from PBMCs. Findings of the study overall: Some HECs seen only in T1D might also appear in more T2D or control samples. Type 2 diabetes and control samples shared highly correlated V and J usage, averaging about 0.97.

Amplification started from genomic DNA. The TCR beta CDR3 region was amplified using 30 forward and 13 reverse primers. TCRdb independently ran MiXCR on the multiplex PCR reads; one entry per CDR3 protein. Of more than 250,000 distinct CDR3 sequences in the sample, 47% were seen once. The TCR comes from a man between 18 and 35 years old with type 2 diabetes. The chain has TRBV4-3 and TRBJ1-1, with D maybe TRBD1 (6 bases). The sequenced material came from peripheral blood mononuclear cells (PBMCs). The CDR3 reads CASSQATTGSNTEAFF. In nucleotides, the CDR3 is TGCGCCAGCAGCCAAGCAACCACAGGGTCGAACACTGAAGCTTTCTTT.